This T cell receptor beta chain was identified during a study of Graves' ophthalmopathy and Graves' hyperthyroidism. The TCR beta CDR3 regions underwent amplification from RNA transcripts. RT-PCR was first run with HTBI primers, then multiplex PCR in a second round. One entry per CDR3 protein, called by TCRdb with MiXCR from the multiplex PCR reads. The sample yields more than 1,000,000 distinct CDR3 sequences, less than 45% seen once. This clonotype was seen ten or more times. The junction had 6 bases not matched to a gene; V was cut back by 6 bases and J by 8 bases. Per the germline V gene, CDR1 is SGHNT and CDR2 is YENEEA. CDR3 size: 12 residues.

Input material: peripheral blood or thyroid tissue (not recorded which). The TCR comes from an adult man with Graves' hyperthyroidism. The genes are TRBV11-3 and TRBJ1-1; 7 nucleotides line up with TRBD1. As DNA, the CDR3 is TGTGCCAGCAGTCTCCGACAGGGCGAAGCTTTCTTT. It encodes CASSLRQGEAFF.